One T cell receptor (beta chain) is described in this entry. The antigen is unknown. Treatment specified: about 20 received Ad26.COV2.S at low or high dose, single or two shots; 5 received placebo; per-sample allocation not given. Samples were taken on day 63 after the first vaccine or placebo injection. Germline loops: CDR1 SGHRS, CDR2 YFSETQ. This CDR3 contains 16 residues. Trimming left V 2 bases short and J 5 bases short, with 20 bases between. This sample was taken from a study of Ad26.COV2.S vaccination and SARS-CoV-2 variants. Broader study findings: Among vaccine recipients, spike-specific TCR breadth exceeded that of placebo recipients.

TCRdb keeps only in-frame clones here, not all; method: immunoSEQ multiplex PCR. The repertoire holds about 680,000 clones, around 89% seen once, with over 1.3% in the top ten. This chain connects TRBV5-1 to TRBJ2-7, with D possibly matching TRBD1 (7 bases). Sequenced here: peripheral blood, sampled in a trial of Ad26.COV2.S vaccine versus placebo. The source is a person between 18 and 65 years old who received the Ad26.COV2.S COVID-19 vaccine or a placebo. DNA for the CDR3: TGCGCCAGCAGCTTACGCAGGGCAGGGGGGATCAACGAGCAGTACTTC. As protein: CASSLRRAGGINEQYF.